This T cell receptor beta chain was captured by sequencing in a study of monozygotic twins with inflammatory bowel disease. Points from the study as a whole: Clonotypes shared with others were fewer in IBD patients than in healthy twins, especially with disease activity.

For this clonotype: The antigen remains undetermined.

CDR3 length: 13 residues. The V gene's germline CDR1 is DFQATT and CDR2 SNEGSKA (reference sequence). TCRdb re-called the 5' RACE reads and shows each CDR3 protein once, DNA omitted. The specimen's table records roughly 100,000 distinct CDR3 sequences. The clonotype comes from a human donor with ulcerative colitis or Crohn's disease, or a healthy co-twin of an affected twin (not recorded which). V and J are TRBV20-1 and TRBJ2-5. Specimen: blood. The CDR3 reads CSAGQTNQETQYF.